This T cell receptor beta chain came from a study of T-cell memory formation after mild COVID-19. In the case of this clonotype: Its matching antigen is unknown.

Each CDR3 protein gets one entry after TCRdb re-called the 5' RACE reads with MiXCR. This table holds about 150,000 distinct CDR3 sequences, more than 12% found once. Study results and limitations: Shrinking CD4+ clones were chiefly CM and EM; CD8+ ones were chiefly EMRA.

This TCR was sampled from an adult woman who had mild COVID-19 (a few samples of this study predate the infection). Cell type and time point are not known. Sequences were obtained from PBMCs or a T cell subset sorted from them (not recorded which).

The chain's CDR3 is CASSFGTGPFTEAFF. The CDR3 region has the DNA TGTGCCAGCAGCTTTGGGACAGGTCCATTCACTGAAGCTTTCTTT. The chain uses TRBV5-8 and TRBJ1-1, with TRBD1 matching over 8 bases. V dropped 2 bases and J dropped 4; count of bases not matched to a gene: 7. This CDR3 is built from 15 residues. CDR1 is SGHTS, CDR2 YDEGEE, per germline.